Listed below are T cell receptor beta chains from one sample, sequenced in a study of low-dose radiotherapy and immunotherapy resistance in tumors. Using its own MiXCR run on the reads, TCRdb lists one record per CDR3 protein. In the table there are tens of thousands of distinct CDR3 sequences, about a sixth of which are singletons. The sequenced sample was PBMCs, obtained after low-dose radiotherapy plus immunotherapy. These receptors all come from a male donor with prostate cancer. The CDR3 runs from the conserved cysteine through the conserved F or W. Each record gives: clone size, D gene, V gene, J gene, CDR3 DNA, CDR3 protein. The D gene is left open where the match is weak. Only part of the rows carry a size: once, few, many, or a class if the clone is expanded.

clone size: -
D gene: TRBD2
V gene: TRBV10-2
J gene: TRBJ2-1
CDR3 DNA: TGCGCCAGCAGACCTAGCGGGAGTGCCCCGAGAAATGAGCAGTTCTTC
CDR3 protein: CASRPSGSAPRNEQFF

clone size: medium-sized
D gene: TRBD2
V gene: TRBV29-1
J gene: TRBJ2-1
CDR3 DNA: TGCAGCGTTGGGGGACTAGCGGGAGGGAATGAGCAGTTCTTC
CDR3 protein: CSVGGLAGGNEQFF

clone size: many
D gene: -
V gene: TRBV2
J gene: TRBJ2-7
CDR3 DNA: TGTGCCAGCAGCCGCCTGCAGATGGGGGAGCAGTACTTC
CDR3 protein: CASSRLQMGEQYF

clone size: many
D gene: TRBD1
V gene: TRBV6-2/TRBV6-3
J gene: TRBJ1-1
CDR3 DNA: TGTGCCAGCAGTTCCAATCTGATTTTGACAGGGGGTAGCACTGAAGCTTTCTTT
CDR3 protein: CASSSNLILTGGSTEAFF

clone size: many
D gene: TRBD2
V gene: TRBV18
J gene: TRBJ2-4
CDR3 DNA: TGTGCCAGCTCAGAAGTAGCGGGAGCGGCCAAAAACATTCAGTACTTC
CDR3 protein: CASSEVAGAAKNIQYF

clone size: -
D gene: TRBD1
V gene: TRBV4-2
J gene: TRBJ2-7
CDR3 DNA: TGTGCCAGCAGCCAAGGACTGGGACAGAAGACCTACGAGCAGTACTTC
CDR3 protein: CASSQGLGQKTYEQYF

clone size: -
D gene: -
V gene: TRBV6-2/TRBV6-3
J gene: TRBJ2-5
CDR3 DNA: TGTGCCAGCAAGACAGTTGAGACAGGAAAGCAAGAGACCCAGTACTTC
CDR3 protein: CASKTVETGKQETQYF

clone size: -
D gene: TRBD1
V gene: TRBV7-2
J gene: TRBJ2-7
CDR3 DNA: TGTGCCAGCAGCCGACAGGGGGTCGTCGAGCAGTACTTC
CDR3 protein: CASSRQGVVEQYF

clone size: many
D gene: TRBD1
V gene: TRBV19
J gene: TRBJ1-1
CDR3 DNA: TGTGCCAGTACTAAAACAGGGGATGAAGCTTTCTTT
CDR3 protein: CASTKTGDEAFF

clone size: many
D gene: -
V gene: TRBV3-1
J gene: TRBJ2-1
CDR3 DNA: TGTGCCAGCAGCCAGAGGGCGGGCTCGGATGAGCAGTTCTTC
CDR3 protein: CASSQRAGSDEQFF

clone size: many
D gene: TRBD1
V gene: TRBV20-1
J gene: TRBJ2-1
CDR3 DNA: TGCAGTGCTAGAGATCGACAGCGTCAGGGGGCGGTTTACAATGAGCAGTTCTTC
CDR3 protein: CSARDRQRQGAVYNEQFF

clone size: many
D gene: -
V gene: TRBV19
J gene: TRBJ2-2
CDR3 DNA: TGTGCCAGTAGGCGAGGGGGGTACACCGGGGAGCTGTTTTTT
CDR3 protein: CASRRGGYTGELFF

clone size: many
D gene: TRBD2
V gene: TRBV7-6
J gene: TRBJ2-1
CDR3 DNA: TGTGCCAGCGCCCCGACTAGCGGGAGGTACAATGAGCAGTTCTTC
CDR3 protein: CASAPTSGRYNEQFF

clone size: many
D gene: -
V gene: TRBV7-2
J gene: TRBJ2-5
CDR3 DNA: TGTGCCAGCAGCTTAGCGGGACCCCAAGAGACCCAGTACTTC
CDR3 protein: CASSLAGPQETQYF

clone size: -
D gene: TRBD1
V gene: TRBV29-1
J gene: TRBJ2-2
CDR3 DNA: TGCAGCGTCTCCTGGGACAGATGTTCCGGGGAGCTGTTTTTT
CDR3 protein: CSVSWDRCSGELFF

clone size: many
D gene: -
V gene: TRBV20-1
J gene: TRBJ2-3
CDR3 DNA: TGCAGTGCTAGAGAAGGGGGAGGCACAGATACGCAGTATTTT
CDR3 protein: CSAREGGGTDTQYF

clone size: many
D gene: -
V gene: TRBV29-1
J gene: TRBJ2-4
CDR3 DNA: TGCAGCGTCGTACAGGGAGGAGTAGACATTCAGTACTTC
CDR3 protein: CSVVQGGVDIQYF

clone size: many
D gene: TRBD2
V gene: TRBV29-1
J gene: TRBJ2-2
CDR3 DNA: TGCAGCGTGACTAGCGGGAGTAACACCGGGGAGCTGTTTTTT
CDR3 protein: CSVTSGSNTGELFF

clone size: many
D gene: -
V gene: TRBV28
J gene: TRBJ2-7
CDR3 DNA: TGTGCCAGCAGTTCCCCAGGTAGGCTCTACTCCTACGAGCAGTACTTC
CDR3 protein: CASSSPGRLYSYEQYF

clone size: many
D gene: -
V gene: TRBV9
J gene: TRBJ2-1
CDR3 DNA: TGTGCCAGCAGCGTAGAGGGGGACCATTACAATGAGCAGTTCTTC
CDR3 protein: CASSVEGDHYNEQFF

clone size: many
D gene: -
V gene: TRBV3-1
J gene: TRBJ1-2
CDR3 DNA: TGTGCCAGCAGCTCGATTGGAGGGCTGAGTTACACCTTC
CDR3 protein: CASSSIGGLSYTF

clone size: many
D gene: -
V gene: TRBV3-1
J gene: TRBJ2-7
CDR3 DNA: TGTGCCAGCAGCCCAAGGGGGCTAGCGGCGGTATACGAGCAGTACTTC
CDR3 protein: CASSPRGLAAVYEQYF

clone size: few
D gene: TRBD1
V gene: TRBV24-1
J gene: TRBJ2-5
CDR3 DNA: TGTGCCACCCGTGCAACTCGGACAGGGACCCAAGAGACCCAGTACTTC
CDR3 protein: CATRATRTGTQETQYF

clone size: -
D gene: -
V gene: TRBV5-1
J gene: TRBJ1-1
CDR3 DNA: TGCGCCAGCAGCAAGGATGGGGTTATGAACACTGAAGCTTTCTTT
CDR3 protein: CASSKDGVMNTEAFF

clone size: many
D gene: TRBD1
V gene: TRBV20-1
J gene: TRBJ1-6
CDR3 DNA: TGCAGTGCACCGGGACAGGGCACCTATAATTCACCCCTCCACTTT
CDR3 protein: CSAPGQGTYNSPLHF

clone size: -
D gene: TRBD1
V gene: TRBV19
J gene: TRBJ2-7
CDR3 DNA: TGTGCCAGTAGTATCTCGGGACAGGGAGCCTACGAGCAGTACTTC
CDR3 protein: CASSISGQGAYEQYF

clone size: many
D gene: TRBD2
V gene: TRBV6-5
J gene: TRBJ2-1
CDR3 DNA: TGTGCCAGTCGGTCTCCGGGAGGGCCGTCTGAGCAGTTCTTC
CDR3 protein: CASRSPGGPSEQFF

clone size: many
D gene: -
V gene: TRBV19
J gene: TRBJ2-5
CDR3 DNA: TGTGCCAGTAGTATCTTTGGCTCGGCGGACTCAACCCCGACCCAGTACTTC
CDR3 protein: CASSIFGSADSTPTQYF

clone size: many
D gene: -
V gene: TRBV9
J gene: TRBJ2-5
CDR3 DNA: TGTGCCAGCAGCGTAGCTATCGGGCAGGGCCAAGAGACCCAGTACTTC
CDR3 protein: CASSVAIGQGQETQYF

clone size: many
D gene: -
V gene: TRBV7-2
J gene: TRBJ2-1
CDR3 DNA: TGTGCCAGCAGCTCCCCAGCCCGGTCCTACAATGAGCAGTTCTTC
CDR3 protein: CASSSPARSYNEQFF

clone size: -
D gene: -
V gene: TRBV6-1
J gene: TRBJ2-4
CDR3 DNA: TGTGCCAGCATCACCGGGAGTTTCCAAAACATTCAGTACTTC
CDR3 protein: CASITGSFQNIQYF